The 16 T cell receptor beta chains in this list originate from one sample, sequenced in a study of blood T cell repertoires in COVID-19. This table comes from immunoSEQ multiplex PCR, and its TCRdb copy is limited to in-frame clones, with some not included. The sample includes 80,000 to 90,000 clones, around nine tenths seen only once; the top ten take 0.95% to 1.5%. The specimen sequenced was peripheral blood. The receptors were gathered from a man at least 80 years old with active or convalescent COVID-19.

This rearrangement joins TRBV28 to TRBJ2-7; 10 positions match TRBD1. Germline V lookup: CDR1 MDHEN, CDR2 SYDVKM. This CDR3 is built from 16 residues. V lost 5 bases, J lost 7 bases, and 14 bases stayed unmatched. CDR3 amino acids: CASSPGQGVSSWEQYF. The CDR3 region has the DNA TGTGCCAGCAGTCCTGGACAGGGGGTTTCTTCCTGGGAGCAGTACTTC.

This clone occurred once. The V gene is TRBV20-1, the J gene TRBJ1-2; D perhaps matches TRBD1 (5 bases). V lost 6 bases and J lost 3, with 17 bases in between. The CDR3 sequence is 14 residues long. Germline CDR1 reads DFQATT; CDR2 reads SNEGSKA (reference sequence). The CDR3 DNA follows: TGCAGTGCCAGTCGTGTCCAGGGTGACTATGGCTACACCTTC. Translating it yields CSASRVQGDYGYTF.

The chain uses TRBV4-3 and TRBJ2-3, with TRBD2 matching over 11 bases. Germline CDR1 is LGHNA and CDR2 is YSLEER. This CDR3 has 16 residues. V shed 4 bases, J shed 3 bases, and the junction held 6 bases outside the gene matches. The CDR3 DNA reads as TGCGCCAGCAGCCTTTTAGCGGGAGGGCAGACAGATACGCAGTATTTT. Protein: CASSLLAGGQTDTQYF.

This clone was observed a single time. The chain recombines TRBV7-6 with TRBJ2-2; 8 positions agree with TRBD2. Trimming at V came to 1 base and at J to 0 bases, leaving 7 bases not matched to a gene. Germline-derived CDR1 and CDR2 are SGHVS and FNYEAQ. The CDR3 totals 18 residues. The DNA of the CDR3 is TGTGCCAGCAGCTTAGGAGTATCCGGGAGGGCGAACACCGGGGAGCTGTTTTTT. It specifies CASSLGVSGRANTGELFF.

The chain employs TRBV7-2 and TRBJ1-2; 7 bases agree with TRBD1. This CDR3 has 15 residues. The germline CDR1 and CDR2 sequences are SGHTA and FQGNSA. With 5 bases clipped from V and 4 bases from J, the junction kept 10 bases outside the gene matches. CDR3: CASSQTPGGGYGYTF. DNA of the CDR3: TGTGCCAGCAGCCAAACGCCAGGGGGTGGCTATGGCTACACCTTC.

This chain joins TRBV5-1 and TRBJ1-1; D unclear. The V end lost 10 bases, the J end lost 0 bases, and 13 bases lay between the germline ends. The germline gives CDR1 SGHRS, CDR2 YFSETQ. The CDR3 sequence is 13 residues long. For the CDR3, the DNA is TGCGCCTCACAACCGAACATGAACACTGAAGCTTTCTTT. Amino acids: CASQPNMNTEAFF.

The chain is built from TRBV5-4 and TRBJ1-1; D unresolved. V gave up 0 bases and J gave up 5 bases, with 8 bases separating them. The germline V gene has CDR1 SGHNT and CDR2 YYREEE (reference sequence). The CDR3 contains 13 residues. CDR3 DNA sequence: TGTGCCAGCAGCTTGGACAGCTATACTGAAGCTTTCTTT. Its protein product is CASSLDSYTEAFF.

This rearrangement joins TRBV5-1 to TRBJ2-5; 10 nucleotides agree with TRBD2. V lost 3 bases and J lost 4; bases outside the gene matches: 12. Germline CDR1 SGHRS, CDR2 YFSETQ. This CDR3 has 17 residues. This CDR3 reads CASSSKASGGIRETQYF. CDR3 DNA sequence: TGCGCCAGCAGCTCTAAAGCTAGCGGGGGTATTCGAGAGACCCAGTACTTC.

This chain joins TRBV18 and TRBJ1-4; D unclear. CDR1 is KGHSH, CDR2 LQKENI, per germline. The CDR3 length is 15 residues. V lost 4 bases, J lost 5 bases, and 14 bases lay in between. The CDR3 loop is CASSLFDAGNEKLFF. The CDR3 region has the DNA TGTGCCAGCTCACTCTTCGACGCCGGGAATGAAAAACTGTTTTTT.

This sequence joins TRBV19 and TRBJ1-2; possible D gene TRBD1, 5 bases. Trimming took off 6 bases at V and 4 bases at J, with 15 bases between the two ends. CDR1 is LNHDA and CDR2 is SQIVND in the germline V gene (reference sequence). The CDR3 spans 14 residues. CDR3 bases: TGTGCCAGTAGGCCCTCGGGACTCTTCTATGGCTACACCTTC. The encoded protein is CASRPSGLFYGYTF.

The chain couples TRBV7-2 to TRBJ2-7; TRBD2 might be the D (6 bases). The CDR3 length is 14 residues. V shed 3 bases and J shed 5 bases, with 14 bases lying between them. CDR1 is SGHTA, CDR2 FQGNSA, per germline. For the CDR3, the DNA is TGTGCCAGCAGCTTCTACGGGAGTGGCAACGAGCAGTACTTC. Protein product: CASSFYGSGNEQYF. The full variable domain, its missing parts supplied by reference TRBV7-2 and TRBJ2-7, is GAGVSQSPSNKVTEKGKDVELRCDPISGHTALYWYRQSLGQGLEFLIYFQGNSAPDKSGLPSDRFSAERTGGSVSTLTIQRTQQEDSAVYLCASSFYGSGNEQYFGPGTRLTVT.

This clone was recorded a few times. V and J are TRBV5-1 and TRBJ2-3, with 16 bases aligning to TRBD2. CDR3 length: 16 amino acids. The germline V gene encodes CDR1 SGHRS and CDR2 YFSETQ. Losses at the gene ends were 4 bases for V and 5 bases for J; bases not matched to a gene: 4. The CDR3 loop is CASSPGLAGGGDTQYF. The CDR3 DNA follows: TGCGCCAGCAGCCCGGGACTAGCGGGAGGGGGAGATACGCAGTATTTT.

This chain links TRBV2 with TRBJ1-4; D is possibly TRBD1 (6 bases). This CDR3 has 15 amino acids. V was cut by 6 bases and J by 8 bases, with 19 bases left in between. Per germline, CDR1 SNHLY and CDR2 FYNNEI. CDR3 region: CASSVDAGGTEKLFF. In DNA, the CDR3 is TGTGCCAGCAGCGTTGACGCTGGGGGCACGGAAAAACTGTTTTTT.

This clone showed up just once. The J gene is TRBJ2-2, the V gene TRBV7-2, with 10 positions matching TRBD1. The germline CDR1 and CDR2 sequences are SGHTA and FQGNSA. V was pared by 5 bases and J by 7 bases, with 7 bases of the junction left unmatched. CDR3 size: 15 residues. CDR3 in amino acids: CASSPGTGAGGELFF. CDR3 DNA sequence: TGTGCCAGCAGCCCCGGGACAGGGGCAGGCGGGGAGCTGTTTTTT.

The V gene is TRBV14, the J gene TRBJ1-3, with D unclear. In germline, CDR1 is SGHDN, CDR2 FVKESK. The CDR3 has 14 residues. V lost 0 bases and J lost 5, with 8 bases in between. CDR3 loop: CASSQDYSRNTIYF. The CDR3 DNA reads TGTGCCAGCAGCCAAGATTACAGCCGAAACACCATATATTTT. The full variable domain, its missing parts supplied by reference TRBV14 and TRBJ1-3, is EAGVTQFPSHSVIEKGQTVTLRCDPISGHDNLYWYRRVMGKEIKFLLHFVKESKQDESGMPNNRFLAERTGGTYSTLKVQPAELEDSGVYFCASSQDYSRNTIYFGEGSWLTVV.

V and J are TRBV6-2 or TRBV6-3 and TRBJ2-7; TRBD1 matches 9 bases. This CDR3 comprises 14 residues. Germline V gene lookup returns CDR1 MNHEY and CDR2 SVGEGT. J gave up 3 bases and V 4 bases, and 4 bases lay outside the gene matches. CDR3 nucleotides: TGTGCCAGCAGTTCGACAGGGGGTTACTACGAGCAGTACTTC. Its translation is CASSSTGGYYEQYF.